This TCR beta chain is drawn from a study of T cells after yellow fever vaccination. About the research overall: Preparation of fractions with low cell numbers was performed using SMART-Seq v4 Ultra Low Input.

This clonotype was found a few times. What it binds is unknown. Study-wide results and limits: Most clones from primary vaccination resurfaced after the booster (around 95% CD4, 88% CD8). The secondary T-cell response peaked on day 5, not day 15, but was weaker. Highly abundant clonotypes carried over from the bulk population could end up in FACS-sorted repertoires as contaminants.

TCRdb fed the 5' RACE reads into MiXCR, producing one record per CDR3 protein. The data hold over 100,000 distinct CDR3 sequences, with roughly 8.9% observed a single time. There are 16 residues in the CDR3. Germline loops: CDR1 SGHTA, CDR2 FQGNSA. Trimming cost V 3 bases and J 4 bases; bases outside gene matches: 9. Specimen: CD8+ T cells sorted from PBMCs, collected 45 days after the yellow fever booster vaccination. The clonotype was recovered from a young man who received the YFV17D yellow fever vaccine. The chain combines TRBV7-2 with TRBJ2-3; 8 bases match TRBD2. CDR3 protein: CASSFISSGSPDTQYF. The DNA of the CDR3 is TGTGCCAGCAGCTTTATCTCCAGCGGGAGTCCAGATACGCAGTATTTT.